These 7 T cell receptor beta chains were all obtained from the same sample, sequenced in a study of T cell responses to AZD1222 COVID-19 vaccine. Assay used: immunoSEQ multiplex PCR; TCRdb lists only in-frame clones, some missing. The sample records 90,000 or so clones, about nine tenths being singletons. Source: peripheral blood, taken 28 days after the second AZD1222 dose. Receptors were obtained from an adult who received the AZD1222 COVID-19 vaccine.

The V and J genes are TRBV27 and TRBJ1-1, with D possibly TRBD1 on 6 matching bases. CDR3 size: 15 residues. Germline CDR1 and CDR2: MNHEY and SMNVEV (reference sequence). The V end was cut by 6 bases, the J end by 0 bases, with 14 bases between. The CDR3 sequence: CASRARQALNTEAFF. The CDR3 DNA is TGTGCCAGCAGGGCAAGACAGGCCTTGAACACTGAAGCTTTCTTT.

The V call is TRBV5-1, the J call TRBJ1-1; tentatively, D is TRBD1 (5 bases). V shed 3 bases and J shed 3 bases, with 21 bases lying between them. The CDR3 contains 17 residues. Germline V gives CDR1 SGHRS, CDR2 YFSETQ. CDR3 sequence reads: CASSSQPRAASDTEAFF. The CDR3 DNA is TGCGCCAGCAGCTCACAACCCAGGGCTGCATCGGACACTGAAGCTTTCTTT. The variable domain in full, with the rest retrieved from reference TRBV5-1 and TRBJ1-1, is KAGVTQTPRYLIKTRGQQVTLSCSPISGHRSVSWYQQTPGQGLQFLFEYFSETQRNKGNFPGRFSGRQFSNSRSEMNVSTLELGDSALYLCASSSQPRAASDTEAFFGQGTRLTVV.

This clone was picked up one time. The J gene is TRBJ1-5, the V gene TRBV27, with D possibly TRBD1 on 6 matching bases. The V gene lost 3 bases and the J gene lost 6 bases, with 12 bases spanning the gap. The CDR3 is 14 amino acids. Per the germline V gene, CDR1 is MNHEY and CDR2 is SMNVEV (reference sequence). The CDR3 loop reads CASSFAGVGQPQHF. CDR3 in DNA: TGTGCCAGCAGTTTTGCAGGGGTAGGTCAGCCCCAGCATTTT.

V is TRBV29-1 and J is TRBJ2-3; D unclear. The CDR3 spans 11 residues. V was clipped by 4 bases and J by 3 bases, with 5 bases between them. CDR1 SQVTM and CDR2 ANQGSEA come from the germline V gene. CDR3 bases: TGCAGCGTTGTTCCAACAGATACGCAGTATTTT. Its translation is CSVVPTDTQYF.

The chain has TRBV7-9 and TRBJ1-2, with TRBD1 identical over 9 bases. Trimming removed 5 bases from V and 13 bases from J; junction bases left unmatched: 14. CDR1 and CDR2 (germline): SEHNR, FQNEAQ (reference sequence). This CDR3 region has 14 residues. CDR3 amino acids: CASSPAPNRGRSTF. CDR3 DNA sequence: TGTGCCAGCAGCCCTGCACCTAACAGGGGGCGATCCACCTTC.

The J gene is TRBJ1-2, the V gene TRBV4-2, with 7 bases aligning to TRBD1. The CDR3 has 14 residues. J lost 8 bases, V lost 4 bases, and 10 bases had no gene match. From germline, CDR1 is LGHNA and CDR2 YNFKEQ. For the CDR3, the DNA is TGTGCCAGCAGCCTAGGGACAGACGAGGGAGGCTACACCTTC. Protein sequence: CASSLGTDEGGYTF.

The gene calls are TRBV29-1 and TRBJ1-1; D uncertain. This CDR3 has 14 residues. Looked up from germline, CDR1 is SQVTM and CDR2 is ANQGSEA. V was clipped by 4 bases and J by 1 base, with 13 bases between them. This CDR3 reads CSVVLFLSNTEAFF. CDR3 nucleotide sequence: TGCAGCGTTGTACTGTTTCTCTCGAACACTGAAGCTTTCTTT.